This T cell receptor (beta chain) was obtained from a study of TET2 disruption in CD19-targeted CAR T cells (dated by TCRdb to the late 2010s). In terms of the full investigation: The number of samples was determined by the original clinical trial design and by which samples were available, and no additional inclusion criteria were applied.

Points the paper makes about the study in general: The conclusions about the patient's CAR T cells were based on extensive analysis of only one subject.

The treatment or condition label for this specimen denotes: autologous CTL019 cells: CD19 CAR with 4-1BB and CD3 zeta domains. The CD19 CAR incorporated TCR zeta and 4-1BB costimulatory signaling domains. Leukapheresis was used to collect T cells from peripheral blood for manufacturing CTL019. The DNeasy Blood and Tissue Kit was used to extract genomic DNA from pre-infusion T cells, peripheral blood, or sorted post-infusion T cells. Points on this clone: The target of this receptor is not known. The read ends 3 residues before the CDR3 terminus; that terminus is restored from the germline J gene.

The V end loses 0 bases and the J end loses 9 bases, and a stretch of 12 bases separates them. Measured from the cysteine to the phenylalanine, the CDR3 is 14 residues long. The DNA covers only part of the CDR3, 33 bases in frame from base 1. CDR1 and CDR2 (SGHTA, FQGNSA) derive from the germline V gene. The immunoSEQ assay was used to perform TCR beta chain deep sequencing. The study's processing was this. Only productive TCR beta rearrangements were used to calculate clonotype frequencies. Not all clones reach the TCRdb copy of this immuneACCESS table, which keeps in-frame sequences only. Checked studies attribute under half of the gap to unresolved V genes and leave the rest unexplained. V and J calls and clone size are copied from that table; D and trimming were computed from the DNA. This sample's records show 20,000 to 30,000 clones. The top ten constitute under 2.5% of the sample.

The specimen comprised CD8- CAR+ T cells sorted from cultured blood T cells, sampled for CD19 CAR T cell therapy. Per the publication, the cell subset or site label means: CD8-negative CAR-positive T cells from the infusion product. The receptor's source is a man in his 70s with chronic lymphocytic leukemia. The sequence joins TRBV7-2 to TRBJ2-1; the best D guess is TRBD1, with 6 bases matching. The CDR3 has the sequence CASSLAAVGGEQFF. CDR3 DNA, as far as it was read: TGTGCCAGCAGCTTAGCGGCAGTAGGGGGTGAG.